The 20 T cell receptor beta chains reported below all come from one sample, sequenced in a study of chronic HIV infection and antiretroviral therapy. TCRdb re-called the 5' RACE reads through MiXCR, storing one row per CDR3 protein. The table records 40,000 to 60,000 distinct CDR3 sequences, approximately 19% of them present only once. The sample comprised peripheral blood. Every receptor here comes from an adult who had HIV and had not received antiretroviral therapy, or was an uninfected healthy control (not recorded which).

CDR3 sequence reads: CASSLWSGGDNEQFF. CDR3 coding DNA: TGTGCCAGCAGTTTATGGTCGGGAGGGGACAATGAGCAGTTCTTC. The chain employs TRBV28 and TRBJ2-1; 8 nucleotides line up with TRBD2. This CDR3 has 15 amino acids. V shed 0 bases, J shed 5 bases, and the junction held 3 bases outside the gene matches. Germline V gene sequence: CDR1 MDHEN, CDR2 SYDVKM.

This clonotype occurred a few times. V and J are TRBV28 and TRBJ1-1, with D perhaps TRBD1 (6 bases). This CDR3 contains 14 residues. Germline CDR1 reads MDHEN; CDR2 reads SYDVKM. Trimming shortened V by 7 bases and J by 1 base, and 13 bases separated the two germline ends. CDR3 protein: CASITGRTNTEAFF. The CDR3 DNA reads as TGTGCCAGCATCACAGGGAGGACGAACACTGAAGCTTTCTTT.

This clonotype was observed a handful of times. The chain links TRBV20-1 to TRBJ1-2; no clear D gene. Germline-derived CDR1 and CDR2 are DFQATT and SNEGSKA (reference sequence). Trimming stripped 5 bases from V and 2 bases from J, with 9 bases between. The CDR3 has 12 amino acids. The CDR3: CSADRGNYGYTF. DNA for the CDR3: TGCAGTGCTGATAGAGGAAACTATGGCTACACCTTC.

This clonotype was observed a handful of times. This chain connects TRBV27 to TRBJ1-4; no firm D call. V lost 4 bases, J lost 3 bases, and 9 bases lay in between. CDR3 length: 14 amino acids. The germline gives CDR1 MNHEY, CDR2 SMNVEV (reference sequence). The CDR3 region is CASSYGSSNEKLFF. CDR3 nucleotides: TGTGCCAGCAGTTACGGCAGCTCTAATGAAAAACTGTTTTTT.

The V gene is TRBV4-1, the J gene TRBJ2-5, with D unresolved. CDR3 length equals 13 residues. Germline CDR1 MGHRA, CDR2 YSYEKL. V was cut by 1 base and J by 5 bases, with 8 bases left in between. The CDR3 region is CASSQAIVETQYF. DNA of the CDR3: TGCGCCAGCAGCCAAGCGATAGTGGAGACCCAGTACTTC.

The V gene is TRBV20-1, the J gene TRBJ2-7; D not certain. Per the germline V gene, CDR1 is DFQATT and CDR2 is SNEGSKA (reference sequence). This CDR3 spans 13 amino acids. Trimming took 4 bases from V and 4 from J, leaving 14 bases between them. Written as DNA, the CDR3 is TGCAGTGCTATTACCCCATTCGAGTACGAGCAGTACTTC. It encodes CSAITPFEYEQYF.

The chain has TRBV6-5 and TRBJ2-1; the match to TRBD2 covers 13 bases. The germline V gene encodes CDR1 MNHEY and CDR2 SVGAGI. The J segment lost 8 bases and the V segment lost 4 bases, leaving 8 bases of the junction unmatched. This CDR3 has 16 amino acids. In DNA, the CDR3 is TGTGCCAGCAGTTTCCGGACTAGCGGGAGAACCGATGAGCAGTTCTTC. Its translation is CASSFRTSGRTDEQFF.

The genes are TRBV9 and TRBJ2-1, with 7 bases aligning to TRBD2. V gave up 4 bases and J gave up 7 bases; unmatched junction bases: 11. This CDR3 is built from 15 residues. The germline CDR1 and CDR2 sequences are SGDLS and YYNGEE. The CDR3, as DNA: TGTGCCAGCAGCCCCCGGACTAGGGTTGGAAATGAGCAGTTCTTC. This codes for CASSPRTRVGNEQFF.

This chain uses TRBV20-1 with TRBJ2-7; D might be TRBD1 (5 bases). Germline V gene lookup returns CDR1 DFQATT and CDR2 SNEGSKA (reference sequence). The CDR3 sequence is 13 residues long. Trimming pared 8 bases from V and 3 bases from J, leaving 17 bases between. The chain's CDR3 is CSSQGIHGYEQYF. The CDR3 region has the DNA TGCAGTAGCCAGGGCATACACGGCTACGAGCAGTACTTC.

The gene calls are TRBV27 and TRBJ2-5; 7 nucleotides line up with TRBD1. The CDR3 sequence is 18 residues long. J was trimmed by 1 base and V by 4 bases; bases with no gene match: 15. CDR1 and CDR2 from the germline V gene are MNHEY and SMNVEV (reference sequence). The CDR3 DNA reads TGTGCCAGCAGTTCTCGGACAGGAGCCCTTCAATCCCAAGAGACCCAGTACTTC. Protein sequence: CASSSRTGALQSQETQYF.

This clonotype has more than one count but fewer than ten. V gene TRBV7-9 combines with J gene TRBJ1-2; tentative D call: TRBD1 (5 bases). V was pared by 6 bases and J by 6 bases, with 20 bases between. This CDR3 has 15 amino acids. Germline loops: CDR1 SEHNR, CDR2 FQNEAQ (reference sequence). CDR3 nucleotide sequence: TGTGCCAGCAGTCATGGGGACTGGGTTACGAATGGCTACACCTTC. Translating gives CASSHGDWVTNGYTF.

This clonotype was detected only a few times. The rearrangement joins TRBV11-2 to TRBJ2-5; TRBD2 is a possible D gene (6 bases). Germline loops: CDR1 SGHAT, CDR2 FQNNGV. V lost 2 bases and J lost 5, with 21 bases in between. There are 17 residues in the CDR3. As DNA, the CDR3 is TGTGCCAGCAGCTTATCGGGAGCCGGAATATTAACCGAGACCCAGTACTTC. Amino acid sequence: CASSLSGAGILTETQYF.

This chain links TRBV11-2 with TRBJ2-1, with 12 bases matching TRBD2. The J segment lost 9 bases and the V segment lost 3 bases, leaving 9 bases of the junction unmatched. The CDR3 is 16 amino acids. The germline CDR1 and CDR2 sequences are SGHAT and FQNNGV. CDR3 nucleotides: TGTGCCAGCAGCTTGGCTAGCGGGAGGGCCCACAGTGAGCAGTTCTTC. Protein sequence: CASSLASGRAHSEQFF.

This clonotype occurred a few times. The rearrangement uses TRBV28 and TRBJ2-5; D is possibly TRBD1 or TRBD2 (5 bases each). The CDR3 sequence is 16 residues long. The ends were cut back, 2 bases at V and 4 bases at J, with 17 bases in the middle. Germline loops: CDR1 MDHEN, CDR2 SYDVKM. DNA for the CDR3: TGTGCCAGCAGTTTACGCCTGACAGTCGGAGGAGAGACCCAGTACTTC. Protein sequence: CASSLRLTVGGETQYF. Supplemented by reference TRBV28 and TRBJ2-5, the full variable domain reads DVKVTQSSRYLVKRTGEKVFLECVQDMDHENMFWYRQDPGLGLRLIYFSYDVKMKEKGDIPEGYSVSREKKERFSLILESASTNQTSMYLCASSLRLTVGGETQYFGPGTRLLVL.

The J gene is TRBJ1-5, the V gene TRBV7-6; D remains unclear. This CDR3 spans 15 amino acids. CDR1 is SGHVS and CDR2 is FNYEAQ in the germline V gene. The V gene lost 5 bases and the J gene lost 0 bases, with 11 bases spanning the gap. CDR3 sequence (DNA): TGTGCCAGCAGCCCTACGGGCTATAGCAATCAGCCCCAGCATTTT. Protein sequence: CASSPTGYSNQPQHF.

This sequence joins TRBV2 and TRBJ2-3, with D perhaps given as TRBD1 or TRBD2 (5 bases each). The CDR3 is 15 amino acids. The V gene's germline CDR1 is SNHLY and CDR2 FYNNEI. V lost 7 bases and J 0 bases, leaving 14 bases between the germline ends. The CDR3 DNA sequence: TGTGCCAGCACCCGGACGGGACCCAGCACAGATACGCAGTATTTT. Protein sequence: CASTRTGPSTDTQYF. The entire variable domain, with the rest obtained from reference TRBV2 and TRBJ2-3, is as follows: EPEVTQTPSHQVTQMGQEVILRCVPISNHLYFYWYRQILGQKVEFLVSFYNNEISEKSEIFDDQFSVERPDGSNFTLKIRSTKLEDSAMYFCASTRTGPSTDTQYFGPGTRLTVL.

This clonotype was recorded a few times. J is TRBJ1-2 and V is TRBV5-1; TRBD1 agrees at 9 bases. Germline V CDR1 and CDR2: SGHRS, YFSETQ. The length of the CDR3 is 17 residues. Germline trimming cut 4 bases from V and 7 bases from J; bases unmatched to any gene: 17. The CDR3 loop is CASSENPGTGISGGYTF. The CDR3 DNA is TGCGCCAGCAGCGAAAATCCCGGGACAGGGATCTCGGGTGGCTACACCTTC.

This clonotype was counted only a few times. The chain couples TRBV29-1 to TRBJ2-6, with D hard to call. The CDR3 consists of 16 residues. In germline, CDR1 is SQVTM, CDR2 ANQGSEA. Deletions cut 6 bases from V and 0 bases from J, with 15 bases between. The CDR3 is CSVAVGRPSGANVLTF. CDR3 DNA sequence: TGCAGCGTGGCGGTCGGCAGGCCCTCTGGGGCCAACGTCCTGACTTTC.

The chain uses TRBV7-2 and TRBJ2-3; TRBD1 agrees at 10 bases. The V and J ends lost 5 bases and 0 bases, in that order; junction bases with no gene match: 5. The CDR3 is 16 residues long. Germline CDR1 is SGHTA and CDR2 is FQGNSA. The CDR3 reads CASSGDRGFSTDTQYF. In DNA, the CDR3 is TGTGCCAGCAGCGGGGACAGGGGCTTTAGCACAGATACGCAGTATTTT.

This chain joins TRBV28 and TRBJ2-7; tentatively, D is TRBD2 (6 bases). Trimming cost V 6 bases and J 0 bases, with 12 bases left between them. Germline CDR1 reads MDHEN; CDR2 reads SYDVKM. This CDR3 is built from 14 residues. The DNA for the CDR3 is TGTGCCAGCAGACGGGGGTATAGCTCCTACGAGCAGTACTTC. This sequence encodes CASRRGYSSYEQYF.